This section outlines one T cell receptor beta chain sequence together with its context. Its target is not known. In the PCR, 60 Vbeta and 13 Jbeta primers were used. Measured with immunoSEQ multiplex PCR; TCRdb has only the in-frame clones, and not every one. The top ten hold 5% to 7% of the sample, which has about 110,000 clones, roughly four fifths seen once. This sample was included in a study of cytomegalovirus exposure and HLA in healthy donors. Study findings and constraints: Per published reports, the classifier diagnosed cytomegalovirus status with high specificity and sensitivity. Some V segments, including TRBV6-2 and TRBV6-3, were excluded as indistinguishable. In a later analysis, V- and J-gene trimming of beta chains associated with a DCLRE1C missense variant, replicated independently. In a later analysis, CMV-associated beta chains were mostly HLA-associated, it appeared.

The CDR3 is made up of 12 amino acids. Trimming took off 5 bases at V and 2 bases at J, with 6 bases between the two ends. The germline V gene encodes CDR1 MNHNY and CDR2 SVGAGI (reference sequence). The V call is TRBV6-6, the J call TRBJ1-2; possibly TRBD1 for D (6 bases). The TCR originated in a woman in her forties or fifties in good health and CMV-seropositive. Sequencing was carried out using PBMCs. The CDR3 loop reads CASSTGNYGYTF. CDR3 coding DNA: TGTGCCAGCAGTACAGGGAACTATGGCTACACCTTC.